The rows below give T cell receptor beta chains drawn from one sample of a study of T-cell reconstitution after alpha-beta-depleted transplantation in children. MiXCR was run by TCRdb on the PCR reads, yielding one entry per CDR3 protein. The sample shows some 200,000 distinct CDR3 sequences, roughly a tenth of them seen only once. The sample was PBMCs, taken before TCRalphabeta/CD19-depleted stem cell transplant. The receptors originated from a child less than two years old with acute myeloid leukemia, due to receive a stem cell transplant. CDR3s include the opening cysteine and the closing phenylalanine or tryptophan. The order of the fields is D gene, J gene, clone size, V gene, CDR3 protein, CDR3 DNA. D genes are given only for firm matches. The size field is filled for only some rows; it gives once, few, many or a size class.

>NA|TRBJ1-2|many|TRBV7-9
CASSWLGVDYGYTF
TGTGCCAGCAGTTGGCTGGGGGTCGACTATGGCTACACCTTC
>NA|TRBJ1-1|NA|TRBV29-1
CSVPGGVEAFF
TGCAGCGTCCCCGGGGGGGTAGAAGCTTTCTTT
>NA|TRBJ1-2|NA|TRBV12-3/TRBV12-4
CASSFSGYGDTF
TGTGCCAGCAGTTTTTCAGGCTATGGCGACACCTTC
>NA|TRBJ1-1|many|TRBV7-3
CASSAGVRTTEAFF
TGTGCCAGCTCAGCGGGGGTAAGGACAACTGAAGCTTTCTTT
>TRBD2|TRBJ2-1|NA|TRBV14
CASSHLSGGTSRQFF
TGTGCCAGCAGCCACCTGTCTGGGGGGACTAGCAGGCAGTTCTTC
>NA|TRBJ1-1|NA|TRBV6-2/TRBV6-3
CASSYVGGDEAFF
TGTGCCAGCAGTTACGTCGGCGGGGATGAAGCTTTCTTT
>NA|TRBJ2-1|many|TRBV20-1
CSAPGGGDEQFF
TGCAGTGCTCCCGGAGGGGGGGATGAGCAGTTCTTC
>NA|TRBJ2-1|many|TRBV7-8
CATEGGGAFYNEQFF
TGTGCCACCGAGGGAGGGGGGGCCTTCTACAATGAGCAGTTCTTC
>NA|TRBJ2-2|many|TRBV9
CASSVKGWSGELFF
TGTGCCAGCAGCGTAAAAGGCTGGTCCGGGGAGCTGTTTTTT
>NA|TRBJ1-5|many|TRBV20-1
CSASRAWANQPQHF
TGCAGTGCTTCTCGAGCATGGGCCAATCAGCCCCAGCATTTT
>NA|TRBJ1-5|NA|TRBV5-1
CASSPGHGDLIHPQHF
TGCGCCAGCAGCCCCGGACATGGGGACCTCATTCACCCCCAGCATTTT
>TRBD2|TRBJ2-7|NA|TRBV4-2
CASSRTTTSGRTPNEQYF
TGTGCCAGCAGCCGAACAACTACTAGCGGGAGAACCCCGAACGAGCAGTACTTC
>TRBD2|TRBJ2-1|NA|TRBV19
CASSLLAGEQFF
TGTGCCAGTAGTCTACTAGCGGGCGAGCAGTTCTTC
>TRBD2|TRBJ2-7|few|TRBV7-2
CASSLAVRTSGTSSHEQYF
TGTGCCAGCAGCTTAGCAGTCCGGACTAGCGGGACCTCGTCCCACGAGCAGTACTTC
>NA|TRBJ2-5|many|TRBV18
CASSPAEGWETQYF
TGTGCCAGCTCACCTGCGGAGGGCTGGGAGACCCAGTACTTC
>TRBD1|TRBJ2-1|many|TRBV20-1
CSARAPDRNEQFF
TGCAGTGCTAGAGCCCCGGACAGGAATGAGCAGTTCTTC
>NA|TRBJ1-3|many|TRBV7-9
CASSLKGPGNTIYF
TGTGCCAGCAGCTTAAAGGGTCCTGGAAACACCATATATTTT
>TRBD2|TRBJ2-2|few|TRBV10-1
CASSAGLAGGQFTGELFF
TGCGCCAGCAGCGCGGGACTAGCGGGAGGGCAATTCACCGGGGAGCTGTTTTTT
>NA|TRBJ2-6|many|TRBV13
CASSRRSGANVLTF
TGTGCCAGCAGTCGAAGATCCGGGGCCAACGTCCTGACTTTC
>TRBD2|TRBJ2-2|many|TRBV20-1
CSATGLAGAFLGELFF
TGCAGTGCCACAGGACTAGCGGGAGCGTTTTTGGGGGAGCTGTTTTTT
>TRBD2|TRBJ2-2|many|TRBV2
CASGILAKAGELFF
TGTGCCAGCGGAATACTAGCGAAGGCCGGGGAGCTGTTTTTT
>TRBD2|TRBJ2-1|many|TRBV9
CASSVFGTSGSSYNEQFF
TGTGCCAGCAGCGTCTTTGGGACTAGCGGGAGCTCCTACAATGAGCAGTTCTTC
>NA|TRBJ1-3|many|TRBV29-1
CSVDVGNTIYF
TGCAGCGTTGACGTAGGAAACACCATATATTTT
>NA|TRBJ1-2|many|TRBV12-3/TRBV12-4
CASRAPGNYGYTF
TGTGCCAGCAGGGCACCGGGGAACTATGGCTACACCTTC
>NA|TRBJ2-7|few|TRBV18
CASSPAAGAQGYEQYF
TGTGCCAGCTCACCTGCTGCCGGGGCCCAAGGGTACGAGCAGTACTTC
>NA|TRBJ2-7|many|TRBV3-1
CASSYLGLHVF
TGTGCCAGCAGCTACTTGGGACTGCATGTCTTC
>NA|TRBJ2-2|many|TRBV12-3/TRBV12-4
CASIKPVGGRNTGELFF
TGTGCCAGCATTAAGCCCGTAGGCGGAAGAAACACCGGGGAGCTGTTTTTT
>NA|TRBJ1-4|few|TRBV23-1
CASSQSEGGHNEKLFF
TGCGCCAGCAGTCAATCGGAGGGGGGCCATAATGAAAAACTGTTTTTT
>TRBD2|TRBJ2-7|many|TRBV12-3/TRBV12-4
CASMPGLAGYEQYF
TGTGCCAGCATGCCGGGACTAGCGGGGTACGAGCAGTACTTC
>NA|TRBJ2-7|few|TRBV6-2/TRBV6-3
CAIRTGTPSYEQYF
TGTGCCATCAGAACCGGGACCCCCTCCTACGAGCAGTACTTC
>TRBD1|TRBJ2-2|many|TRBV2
CASPTGAGGTGELFF
TGTGCCAGCCCGACAGGGGCCGGTGGCACCGGGGAGCTGTTTTTT
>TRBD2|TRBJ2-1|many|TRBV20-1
CSARGSSGNSYNEQFF
TGCAGTGCTAGAGGGTCTAGCGGGAATTCCTACAATGAGCAGTTCTTC
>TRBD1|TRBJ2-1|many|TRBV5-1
CASSFPETGGTRSYNEQFF
TGCGCCAGCAGCTTTCCAGAGACAGGGGGGACCCGCTCCTACAATGAGCAGTTCTTC
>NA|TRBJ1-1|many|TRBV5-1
CASSPLGTTEAFF
TGCGCCAGCAGCCCGCTCGGAACCACTGAAGCTTTCTTT
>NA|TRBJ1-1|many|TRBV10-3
CAISETGLTEAFF
TGTGCCATCAGTGAGACAGGCCTCACTGAAGCTTTCTTT
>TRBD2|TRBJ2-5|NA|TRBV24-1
CATSDFRTSGRANPETQYF
TGTGCCACCAGTGATTTCCGGACTAGCGGGAGGGCCAATCCTGAGACCCAGTACTTC
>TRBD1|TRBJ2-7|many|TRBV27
CASSLFGTGGYEQYF
TGTGCCAGCAGTTTATTCGGAACAGGGGGCTACGAGCAGTACTTC
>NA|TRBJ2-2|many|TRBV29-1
CSVVSLANTGELFF
TGCAGCGTTGTTTCACTAGCGAACACCGGGGAGCTGTTTTTT
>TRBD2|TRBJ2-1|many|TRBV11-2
CASSFLGLAGVGSYNEQFF
TGTGCCAGCAGCTTCCTCGGACTAGCGGGAGTCGGCTCCTACAATGAGCAGTTCTTC
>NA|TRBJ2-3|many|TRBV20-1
CSARVRGPADTQYF
TGCAGTGCTAGAGTCCGTGGACCAGCAGATACGCAGTATTTT
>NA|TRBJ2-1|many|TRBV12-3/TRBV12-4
CASSRDSSNEQFF
TGTGCCAGCAGTCGGGACTCAAGCAATGAGCAGTTCTTC
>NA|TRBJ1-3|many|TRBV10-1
CASSARTGNTIYF
TGCGCCAGCAGCGCTCGGACGGGAAACACCATATATTTT
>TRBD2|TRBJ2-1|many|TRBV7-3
CASSLTGLAGYNEQFF
TGTGCCAGCAGCTTAACGGGACTAGCGGGCTACAATGAGCAGTTCTTC
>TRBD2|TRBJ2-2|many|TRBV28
CASITSGGTGELFF
TGTGCCAGCATCACTAGCGGGGGCACCGGGGAGCTGTTTTTT
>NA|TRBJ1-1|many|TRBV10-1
CASSESTEGAFF
TGCGCCAGCAGTGAGTCGACCGAGGGAGCTTTCTTT
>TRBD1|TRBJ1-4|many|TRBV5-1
CASSLTGANEKLFF
TGCGCCAGCAGCTTGACAGGGGCTAATGAAAAACTGTTTTTT
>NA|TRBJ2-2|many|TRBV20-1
CSARDWAETGELFF
TGCAGTGCTAGAGATTGGGCCGAAACCGGGGAGCTGTTTTTT
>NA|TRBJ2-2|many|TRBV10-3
CAISGGTGELFF
TGTGCCATCAGTGGGGGCACCGGGGAGCTGTTTTTT
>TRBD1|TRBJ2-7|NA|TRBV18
CASSPPNSVTGHSYEQYF
TGTGCCAGCTCACCACCGAATTCCGTGACAGGGCACTCCTACGAGCAGTACTTC
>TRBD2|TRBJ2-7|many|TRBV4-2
CASSPTSGRPGEQYF
TGTGCCAGCAGTCCGACTAGCGGGAGGCCCGGAGAGCAGTACTTC
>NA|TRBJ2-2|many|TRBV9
CASSAAGGELFF
TGTGCCAGCAGCGCCGCCGGTGGGGAGCTGTTTTTT
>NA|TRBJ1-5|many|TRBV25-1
CASSGWGNQPQHF
TGTGCCAGCAGTGGATGGGGCAATCAGCCCCAGCATTTT
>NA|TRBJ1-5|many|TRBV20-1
CSASGHSNQPQHF
TGCAGTGCTAGTGGCCATAGCAATCAGCCCCAGCATTTT
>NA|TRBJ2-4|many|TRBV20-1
CSAGTGKNIQYF
TGCAGCGCTGGTACTGGCAAAAACATTCAGTACTTC
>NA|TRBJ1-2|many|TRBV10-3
CAISEAPNYGYTF
TGTGCCATCAGTGAAGCCCCTAACTATGGCTACACCTTC
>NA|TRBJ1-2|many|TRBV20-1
CSARAPTGVGGYTF
TGCAGTGCTAGAGCTCCGACAGGTGTCGGTGGCTACACCTTC
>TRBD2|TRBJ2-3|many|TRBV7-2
CASSLVPGTIPTDTQYF
TGTGCCAGCAGCTTAGTTCCGGGGACTATCCCCACAGATACGCAGTATTTT
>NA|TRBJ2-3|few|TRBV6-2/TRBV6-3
CASSYLNHRLGTDTQYF
TGTGCCAGCAGTTATCTCAACCACCGACTAGGGACAGATACGCAGTATTTT
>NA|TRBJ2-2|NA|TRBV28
CASSITGNTGELFF
TGTGCCAGCAGTATCACAGGGAACACCGGGGAGCTGTTTTTT
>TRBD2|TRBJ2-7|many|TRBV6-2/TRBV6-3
CASISGGGYEQYF
TGTGCCAGCATATCGGGAGGAGGCTACGAGCAGTACTTC